This is a list of T cell receptor beta chains from one sample in a study of blood T cell repertoires in COVID-19. Here immunoSEQ multiplex PCR was the method, and the copy in TCRdb shows in-frame clones only, minus some. The table lists roughly 260,000 clones, approximately 90% of them singletons. The sequenced sample was PBMCs or T cells enriched from blood (not recorded which). These receptors were obtained from a human donor in a cohort exposed to, infected with or recovered from COVID-19 (not recorded which). The donor label of this sample is uncertain. Each CDR3 is given with its conserved first and last residue. A D gene is named only where the DNA matches it firmly.

d_gene	v_gene	j_gene	CDR3aa
NA	TRBV7-2	TRBJ2-3	CASSLDRSTDTQYF
NA	TRBV27	TRBJ1-5	CASSRPGQPQHF
NA	TRBV18	TRBJ2-7	CASSRTVSSYEQYF
TRBD1	TRBV30	TRBJ1-1	CAWDRGPDTEAFF
TRBD1	TRBV9	TRBJ1-1	CASSLFPTGQGNTEAFF
TRBD1	TRBV2	TRBJ1-2	CASSEGTGGNYGYTF
NA	TRBV29-1	TRBJ1-1	CSVGSQGGITEAFF
TRBD1	TRBV24-1	TRBJ2-7	CATSDTAGTGSPYEQYF
TRBD1	TRBV27	TRBJ2-3	CASSLTGYGADTQYF
NA	TRBV7-9	TRBJ1-5	CASSLAAMDQPQHF
TRBD1	TRBV2	TRBJ1-4	CASSFQGAIEKLFF
NA	TRBV2	TRBJ2-4	CASSEYRERAKNIQYF
NA	TRBV7-2	TRBJ1-4	CASSLVQVEKLFF
TRBD2	TRBV5-1	TRBJ2-3	CASSAGLEVDTQYF
NA	TRBV28	TRBJ2-5	CAVAGAGAWETQYF
NA	TRBV12-3/TRBV12-4	TRBJ1-1	CASSPRETEAFF
NA	TRBV12-3/TRBV12-4	TRBJ1-1	CASRPQGWSEAFF
NA	TRBV7-2	TRBJ2-3	CASSLGGGRTDTQYF
NA	TRBV4-2	TRBJ2-3	CASSPDTNTDTQYF
NA	TRBV27	TRBJ2-7	CASSAGYSYEQYF
TRBD2	TRBV4-2	TRBJ2-3	CASSQARAGDTDTQYF
NA	TRBV18	TRBJ1-2	CASSPTPRAGNYGYTF
TRBD2	TRBV19	TRBJ2-1	CASSIDWEGQTTYNEQFF
NA	TRBV11-3	TRBJ2-1	CASSLETRVGHNEQFF
TRBD1	TRBV3-1/TRBV3-2	TRBJ2-3	CASSQGGQGDADTQYF
TRBD1	TRBV4-3	TRBJ1-2	CASSQGETGDYGYTF
TRBD2	TRBV4-1	TRBJ2-5	CASSQGLSGFGETQYF
TRBD1	TRBV3-1/TRBV3-2	TRBJ2-5	CASSQALQGDETQYF
TRBD1	TRBV27	TRBJ1-5	CASSSTGQGRWNQPQHF
TRBD1	TRBV30	TRBJ1-2	CAWSKPGQGLTNYGYTF
TRBD1	TRBV20-1	TRBJ1-1	CSASSPQGWETEAFF
NA	TRBV7-2	TRBJ1-1	CASSLAPGYGGTEAFF
TRBD2	TRBV20-1	TRBJ2-1	CSASGGGGPYNEQFF
NA	TRBV5-1	TRBJ2-2	CASSLVASWLEAGELFF
NA	TRBV7-8	TRBJ1-5	CASSLVAGGVDQPQHF
TRBD1	TRBV19	TRBJ2-2	CASCDRAGTGELFF
NA	TRBV24-1	TRBJ2-2	CATSDAPGHTGELFF
TRBD2	TRBV10-3	TRBJ2-3	CAISGLAGGTDTQYF
NA	TRBV19	TRBJ1-1	CASSRMTTAWTEAFF
NA	TRBV5-6	TRBJ2-1	CASSLERSSYNEQFF
TRBD2	TRBV7-3	TRBJ2-3	CASSLSGGSTDTQYF
TRBD2	TRBV6-4	TRBJ2-1	CASSERGGSYNEQFF
TRBD2	TRBV7-8	TRBJ2-3	CASSLVRGGSGADTQYF
NA	TRBV7-9	TRBJ1-4	CASGARGFNEKLFF
NA	TRBV29-1	TRBJ2-7	CSGRSAYEQYF
NA	TRBV15	TRBJ1-1	CATSRDLKRSLMNTEAFF
TRBD2	TRBV29-1	TRBJ2-1	CSVDPAGVYEQFF
TRBD1	TRBV5-1	TRBJ2-1	CASSTSGTGYNEQFF
TRBD1	TRBV24-1	TRBJ2-2	CATSDPGTGTTGELFF
TRBD1	TRBV14	TRBJ2-1	CASSQDFGTGIPNEQFF
TRBD2	TRBV29-1	TRBJ2-5	CSVEEPGLAGGRETQYF
TRBD1	TRBV30	TRBJ2-5	CAWTQGGPTQYF
NA	TRBV7-2	TRBJ2-7	CASTLSSYEQYF
TRBD2	TRBV4-3	TRBJ2-7	CASSQDGRGGNEQYF
TRBD2	TRBV6-5	TRBJ2-1	CASSYSGGGRYEQFF